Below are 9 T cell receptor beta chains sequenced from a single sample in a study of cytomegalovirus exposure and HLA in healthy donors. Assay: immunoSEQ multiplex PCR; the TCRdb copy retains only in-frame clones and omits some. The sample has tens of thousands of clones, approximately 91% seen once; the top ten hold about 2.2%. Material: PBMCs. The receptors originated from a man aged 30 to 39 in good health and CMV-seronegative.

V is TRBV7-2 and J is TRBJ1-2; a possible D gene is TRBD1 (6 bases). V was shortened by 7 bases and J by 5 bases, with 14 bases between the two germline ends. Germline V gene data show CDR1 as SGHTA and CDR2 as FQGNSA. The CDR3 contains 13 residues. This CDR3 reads CASTGGGGYGYTF. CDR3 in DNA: TGTGCCAGCACTGGGGGGGGCGGGTATGGCTACACCTTC.

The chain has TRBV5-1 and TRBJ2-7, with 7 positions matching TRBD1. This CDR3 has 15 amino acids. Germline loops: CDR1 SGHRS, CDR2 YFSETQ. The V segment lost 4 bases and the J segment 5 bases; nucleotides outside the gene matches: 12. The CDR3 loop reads CASSIWTGTVDEQYF. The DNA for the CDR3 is TGCGCCAGCAGCATTTGGACAGGAACAGTCGACGAGCAGTACTTC.

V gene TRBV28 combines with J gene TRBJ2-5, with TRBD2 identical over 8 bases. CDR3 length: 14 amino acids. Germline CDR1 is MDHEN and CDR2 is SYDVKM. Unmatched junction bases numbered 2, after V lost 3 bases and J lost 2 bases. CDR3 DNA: TGTGCCAGCAGTTTGGCGGGAGGACAAGAGACCCAGTACTTC. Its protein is CASSLAGGQETQYF.

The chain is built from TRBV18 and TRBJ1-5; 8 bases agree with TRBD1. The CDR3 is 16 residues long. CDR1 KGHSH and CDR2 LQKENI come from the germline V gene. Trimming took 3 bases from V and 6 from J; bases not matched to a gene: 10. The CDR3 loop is CASSPDRDPESQPQHF. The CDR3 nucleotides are TGTGCCAGCTCACCGGACAGGGATCCTGAAAGTCAGCCCCAGCATTTT.

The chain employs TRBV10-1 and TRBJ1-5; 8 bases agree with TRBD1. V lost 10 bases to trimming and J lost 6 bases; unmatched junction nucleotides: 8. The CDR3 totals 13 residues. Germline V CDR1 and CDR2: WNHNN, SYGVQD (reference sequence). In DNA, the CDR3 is TGCGCCATCTCAGGGGGCGCGGGTCAGCCCCAGCATTTT. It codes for CAISGGAGQPQHF.

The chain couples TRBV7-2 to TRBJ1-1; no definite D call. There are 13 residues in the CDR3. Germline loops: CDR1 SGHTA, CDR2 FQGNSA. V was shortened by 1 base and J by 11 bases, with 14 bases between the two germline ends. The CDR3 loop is CASSLDSPFPAFF. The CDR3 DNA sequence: TGTGCCAGCAGCTTAGACTCCCCCTTCCCGGCTTTCTTT.

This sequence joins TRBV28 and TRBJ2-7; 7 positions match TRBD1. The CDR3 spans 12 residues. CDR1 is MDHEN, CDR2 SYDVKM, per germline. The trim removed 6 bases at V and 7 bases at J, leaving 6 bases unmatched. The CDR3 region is CASSTGVGEQYF. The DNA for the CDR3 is TGTGCCAGCAGCACAGGGGTGGGGGAGCAGTACTTC.

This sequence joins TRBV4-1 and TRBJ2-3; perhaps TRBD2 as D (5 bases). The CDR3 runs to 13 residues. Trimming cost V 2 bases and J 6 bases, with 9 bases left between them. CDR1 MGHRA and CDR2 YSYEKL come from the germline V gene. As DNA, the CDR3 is TGCGCCAGCAGCCAAATCACGGGGGATACGCAGTATTTT. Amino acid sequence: CASSQITGDTQYF.

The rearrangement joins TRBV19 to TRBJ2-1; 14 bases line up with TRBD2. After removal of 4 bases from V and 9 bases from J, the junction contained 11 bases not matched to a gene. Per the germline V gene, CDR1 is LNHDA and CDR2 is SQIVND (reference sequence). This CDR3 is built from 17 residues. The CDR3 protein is CASSSFGTSGGPSEQFF. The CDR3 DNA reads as TGTGCCAGTAGTAGCTTTGGGACTAGCGGGGGCCCCAGTGAGCAGTTCTTC.